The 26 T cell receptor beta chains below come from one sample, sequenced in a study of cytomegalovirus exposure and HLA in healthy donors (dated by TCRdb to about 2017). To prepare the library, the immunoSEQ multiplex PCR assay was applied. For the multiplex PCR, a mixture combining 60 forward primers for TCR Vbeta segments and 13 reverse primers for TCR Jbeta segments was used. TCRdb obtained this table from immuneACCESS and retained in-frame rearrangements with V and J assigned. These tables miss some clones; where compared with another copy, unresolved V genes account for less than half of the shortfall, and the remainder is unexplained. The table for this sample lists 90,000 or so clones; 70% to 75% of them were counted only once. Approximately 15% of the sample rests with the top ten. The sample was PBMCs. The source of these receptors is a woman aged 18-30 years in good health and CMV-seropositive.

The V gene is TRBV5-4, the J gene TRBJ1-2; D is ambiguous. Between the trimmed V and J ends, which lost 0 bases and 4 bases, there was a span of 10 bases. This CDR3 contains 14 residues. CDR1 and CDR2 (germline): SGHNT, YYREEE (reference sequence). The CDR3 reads CASSLGAGGYGYTF. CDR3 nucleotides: TGTGCCAGCAGCTTGGGGGCTGGAGGCTATGGCTACACCTTC.

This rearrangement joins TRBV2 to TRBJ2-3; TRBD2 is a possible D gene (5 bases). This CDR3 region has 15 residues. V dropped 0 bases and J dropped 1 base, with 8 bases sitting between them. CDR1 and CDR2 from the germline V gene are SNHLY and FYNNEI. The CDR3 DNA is TGTGCCAGCAGTGAAGCGCTACTAGGCACAGATACGCAGTATTTT. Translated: CASSEALLGTDTQYF.

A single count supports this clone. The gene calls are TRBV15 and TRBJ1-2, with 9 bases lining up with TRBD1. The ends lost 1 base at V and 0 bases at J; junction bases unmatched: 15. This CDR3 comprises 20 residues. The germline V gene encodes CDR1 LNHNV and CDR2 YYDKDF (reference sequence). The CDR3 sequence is CATSRGWPSGQGTANYGYTF. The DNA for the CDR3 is TGTGCCACCAGCAGAGGTTGGCCCTCGGGACAGGGCACAGCTAACTATGGCTACACCTTC. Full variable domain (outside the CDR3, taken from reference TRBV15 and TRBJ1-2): DAMVIQNPRYQVTQFGKPVTLSCSQTLNHNVMYWYQQKSSQAPKLLFHYYDKDFNNEADTPDNFQSRRPNTSFCFLDIRSPGLGDTAMYLCATSRGWPSGQGTANYGYTFGSGTRLTVV.

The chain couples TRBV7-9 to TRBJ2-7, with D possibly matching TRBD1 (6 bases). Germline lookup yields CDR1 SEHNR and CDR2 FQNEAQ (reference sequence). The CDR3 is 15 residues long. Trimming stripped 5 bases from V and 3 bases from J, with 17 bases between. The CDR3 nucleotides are TGTGCCAGCAGCCAAGGGGCAGGGGAATTCTACGAGCAGTACTTC. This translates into CASSQGAGEFYEQYF.

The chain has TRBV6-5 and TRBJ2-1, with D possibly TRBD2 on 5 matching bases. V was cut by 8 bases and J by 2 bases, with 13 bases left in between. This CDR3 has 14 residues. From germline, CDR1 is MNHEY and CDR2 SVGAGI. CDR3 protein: CASSGGRPYNEQFF. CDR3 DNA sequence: TGTGCCAGCTCCGGAGGTCGACCCTACAATGAGCAGTTCTTC.

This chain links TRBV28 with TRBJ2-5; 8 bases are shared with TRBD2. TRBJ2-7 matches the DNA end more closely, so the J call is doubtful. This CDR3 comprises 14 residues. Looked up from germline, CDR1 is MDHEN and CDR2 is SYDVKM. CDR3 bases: TGTGCCAGCAGTACAGCGGGAGTCAGGTACGAGCAGTACTTC. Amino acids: CASSTAGVRYEQYF.

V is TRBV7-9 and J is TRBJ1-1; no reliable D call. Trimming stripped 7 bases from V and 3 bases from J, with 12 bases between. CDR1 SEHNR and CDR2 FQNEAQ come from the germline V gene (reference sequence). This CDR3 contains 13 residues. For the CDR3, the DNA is TGTGCCAGCAACGGAGACGACTACACTGAAGCTTTCTTT. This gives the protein CASNGDDYTEAFF. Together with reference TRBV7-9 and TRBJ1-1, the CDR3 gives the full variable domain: DTGVSQNPRHKITKRGQNVTFRCDPISEHNRLYWYRQTLGQGPEFLTYFQNEAQLEKSRLLSDRFSAERPKGSFSTLEIQRTEQGDSAMYLCASNGDDYTEAFFGQGTRLTVV.

The CDR3 sequence is CASSQDSLRPQHF. In nucleotides, the CDR3 is TGTGCCAGCAGCCAAGACAGTCTTCGGCCCCAGCATTTT. This chain links TRBV6-5 with TRBJ1-5; TRBD1 might be the D (5 bases). The V gene lost 6 bases and the J gene lost 9 bases, with 15 bases spanning the gap. The germline V gene encodes CDR1 MNHEY and CDR2 SVGAGI. This CDR3 has 13 amino acids.

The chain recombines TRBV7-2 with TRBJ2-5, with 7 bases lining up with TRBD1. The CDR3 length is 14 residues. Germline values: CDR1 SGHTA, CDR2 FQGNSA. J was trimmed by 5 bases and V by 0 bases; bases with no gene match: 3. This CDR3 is CASSLAGGYETQYF. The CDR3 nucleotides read TGTGCCAGCAGCTTAGCAGGGGGCTATGAGACCCAGTACTTC.

Here the CDR3 DNA reads TGTGCCAGCAGCTTAGGAGCTAACACTGAAGCTTTCTTT. As protein: CASSLGANTEAFF. The chain combines TRBV7-9 with TRBJ1-1; D gene unclear. The germline V gene encodes CDR1 SEHNR and CDR2 FQNEAQ (reference sequence). The CDR3 consists of 13 residues. V dropped 1 base and J dropped 2 bases, with 5 bases sitting between them. Together with reference TRBV7-9 and TRBJ1-1, the CDR3 gives the full variable domain: DTGVSQNPRHKITKRGQNVTFRCDPISEHNRLYWYRQTLGQGPEFLTYFQNEAQLEKSRLLSDRFSAERPKGSFSTLEIQRTEQGDSAMYLCASSLGANTEAFFGQGTRLTVV.

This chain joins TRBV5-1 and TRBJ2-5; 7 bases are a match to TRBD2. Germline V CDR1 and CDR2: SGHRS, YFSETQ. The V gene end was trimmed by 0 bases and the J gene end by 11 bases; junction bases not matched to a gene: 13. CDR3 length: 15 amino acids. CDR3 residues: CASSLDPGTGGGQYF. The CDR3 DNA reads TGCGCCAGCAGCTTGGATCCCGGGACGGGGGGAGGGCAGTACTTC.

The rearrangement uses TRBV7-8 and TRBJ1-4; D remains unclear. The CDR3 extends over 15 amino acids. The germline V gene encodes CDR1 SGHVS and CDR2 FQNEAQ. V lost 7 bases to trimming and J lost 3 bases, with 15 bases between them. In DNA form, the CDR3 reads TGTGCCAGCAAATATTTAGGAGTCCCTAATGAAAAACTGTTTTTT. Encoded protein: CASKYLGVPNEKLFF.

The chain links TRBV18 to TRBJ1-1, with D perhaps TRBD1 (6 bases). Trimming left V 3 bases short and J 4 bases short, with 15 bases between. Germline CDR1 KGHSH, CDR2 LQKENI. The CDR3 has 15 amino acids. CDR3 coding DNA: TGTGCCAGCTCACCTGGGACATCGAAGGGCACTGAAGCTTTCTTT. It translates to CASSPGTSKGTEAFF.

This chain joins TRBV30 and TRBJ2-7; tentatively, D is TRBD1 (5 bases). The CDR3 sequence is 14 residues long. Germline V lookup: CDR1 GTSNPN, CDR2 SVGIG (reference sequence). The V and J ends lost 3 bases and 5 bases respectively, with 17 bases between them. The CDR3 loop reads CAWSRQTLGNEQYF. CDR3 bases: TGTGCCTGGAGCCGACAGACCCTGGGGAACGAGCAGTACTTC.

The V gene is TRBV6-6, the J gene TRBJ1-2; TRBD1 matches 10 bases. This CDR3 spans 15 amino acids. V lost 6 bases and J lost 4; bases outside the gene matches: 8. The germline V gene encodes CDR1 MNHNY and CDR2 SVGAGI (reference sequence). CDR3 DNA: TGTGCCAGCAGCCTAGACAGGGGGCCGATCTATGGCTACACCTTC. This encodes CASSLDRGPIYGYTF.

As DNA, the CDR3 is TGTGCCAGCTCACCGCTGTTAGGGGCTGAAGCTTTCTTT. Encoded protein: CASSPLLGAEAFF. This chain uses TRBV18 with TRBJ1-1; maybe TRBD1 (5 bases). V was trimmed by 3 bases and J by 6 bases, leaving 11 bases between them. The CDR3 loop spans 13 amino acids. Per germline, CDR1 KGHSH and CDR2 LQKENI.

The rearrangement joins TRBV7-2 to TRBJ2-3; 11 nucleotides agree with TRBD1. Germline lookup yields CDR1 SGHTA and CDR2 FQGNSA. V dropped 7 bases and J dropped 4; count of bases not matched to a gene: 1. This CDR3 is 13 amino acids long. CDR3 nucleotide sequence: TGTGCCAGCATGGGACAGGGGGCAGATACGCAGTATTTT. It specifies CASMGQGADTQYF.

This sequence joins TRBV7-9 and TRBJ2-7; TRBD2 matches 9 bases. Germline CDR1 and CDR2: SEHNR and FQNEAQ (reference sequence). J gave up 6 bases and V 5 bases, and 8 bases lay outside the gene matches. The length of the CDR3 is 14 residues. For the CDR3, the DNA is TGTGCCAGCAGCCCTGTGGGACTAGCTCGCGAGCAGTACTTC. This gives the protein CASSPVGLAREQYF.

CDR3 residues: CASILRGLNTEAFF. The DNA for the CDR3 is TGTGCCAGCATACTGCGGGGCTTGAACACTGAAGCTTTCTTT. The V call is TRBV7-2, the J call TRBJ1-1; D may be TRBD1 (5 bases). Looked up from germline, CDR1 is SGHTA and CDR2 is FQGNSA. V lost 7 bases and J lost 0, with 12 bases in between. This CDR3 spans 14 amino acids.

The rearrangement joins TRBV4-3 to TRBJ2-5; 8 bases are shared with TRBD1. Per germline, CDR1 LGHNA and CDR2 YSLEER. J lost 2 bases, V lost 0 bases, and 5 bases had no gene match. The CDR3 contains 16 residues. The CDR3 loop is CASSQDGQGPQETQYF. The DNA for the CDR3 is TGCGCCAGCAGCCAAGATGGACAGGGCCCACAAGAGACCCAGTACTTC.

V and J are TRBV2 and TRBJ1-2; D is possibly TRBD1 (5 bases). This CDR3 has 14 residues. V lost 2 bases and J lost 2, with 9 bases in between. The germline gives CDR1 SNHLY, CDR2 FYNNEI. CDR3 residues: CASSEYQGNYGYTF. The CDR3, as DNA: TGTGCCAGCAGTGAATATCAGGGAAACTATGGCTACACCTTC.

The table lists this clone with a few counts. The CDR3 region has the DNA TGTGCCAGCAGTGCCAGGAGGACTAATGAAAAACTGTTTTTT. Translating gives CASSARRTNEKLFF. The genes are TRBV6-1 and TRBJ1-4; the D is unclear. Germline V gives CDR1 MNHNS, CDR2 SASEGT. V lost 4 bases and J 2 bases, leaving 8 bases between the germline ends. This CDR3 has 14 amino acids.

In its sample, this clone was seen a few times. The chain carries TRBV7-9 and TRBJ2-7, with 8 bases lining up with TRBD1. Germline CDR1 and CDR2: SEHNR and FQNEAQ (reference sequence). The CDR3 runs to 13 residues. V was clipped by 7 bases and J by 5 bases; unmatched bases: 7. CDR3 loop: CASTDDRGHEQYF. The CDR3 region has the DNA TGTGCCAGCACCGACGACAGGGGTCACGAGCAGTACTTC.

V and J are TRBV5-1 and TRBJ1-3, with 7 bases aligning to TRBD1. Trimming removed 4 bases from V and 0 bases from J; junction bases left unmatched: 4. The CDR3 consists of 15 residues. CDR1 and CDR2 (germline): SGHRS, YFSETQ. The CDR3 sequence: CASSLGDSSGNTIYF. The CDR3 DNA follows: TGCGCCAGCAGCCTAGGGGACAGCTCTGGAAACACCATATATTTT.

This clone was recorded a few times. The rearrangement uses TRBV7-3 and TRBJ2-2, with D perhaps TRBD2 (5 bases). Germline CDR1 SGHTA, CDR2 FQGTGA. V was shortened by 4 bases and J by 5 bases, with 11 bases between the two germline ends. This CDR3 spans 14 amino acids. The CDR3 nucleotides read TGTGCCAGCAGCTCGACGAGGGATACCGGGGAGCTGTTTTTT. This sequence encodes CASSSTRDTGELFF.

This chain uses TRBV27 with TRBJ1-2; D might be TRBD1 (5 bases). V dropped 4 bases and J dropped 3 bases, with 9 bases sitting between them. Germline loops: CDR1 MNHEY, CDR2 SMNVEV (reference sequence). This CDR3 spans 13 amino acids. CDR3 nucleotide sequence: TGTGCCAGCAGTTGGGGCAGGTACTATGGCTACACCTTC. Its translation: CASSWGRYYGYTF.